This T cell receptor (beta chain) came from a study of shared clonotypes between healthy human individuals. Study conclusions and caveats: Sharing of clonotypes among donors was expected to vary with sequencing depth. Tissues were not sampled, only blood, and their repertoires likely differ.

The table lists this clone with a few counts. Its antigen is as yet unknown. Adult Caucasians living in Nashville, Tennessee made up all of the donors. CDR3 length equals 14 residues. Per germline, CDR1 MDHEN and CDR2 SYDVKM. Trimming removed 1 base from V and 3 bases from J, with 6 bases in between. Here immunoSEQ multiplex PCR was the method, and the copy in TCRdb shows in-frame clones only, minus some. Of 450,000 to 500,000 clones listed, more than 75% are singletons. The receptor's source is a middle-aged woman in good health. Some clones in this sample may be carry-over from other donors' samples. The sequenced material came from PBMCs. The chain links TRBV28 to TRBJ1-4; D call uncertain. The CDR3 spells CASSLSGSNEKLFF. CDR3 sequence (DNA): TGTGCCAGCAGTTTATCGGGTTCTAATGAAAAACTGTTTTTT. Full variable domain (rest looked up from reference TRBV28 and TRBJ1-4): DVKVTQSSRYLVKRTGEKVFLECVQDMDHENMFWYRQDPGLGLRLIYFSYDVKMKEKGDIPEGYSVSREKKERFSLILESASTNQTSMYLCASSLSGSNEKLFFGSGTQLSVL.